This T cell receptor beta chain was retrieved from a study of CXCR3-negative and CXCR3-positive naive CD8 T cells. The libraries of TRB cDNA were constructed through 5' RACE using UMI labels. TCRdb re-called the 5' RACE reads and gives one entry per CDR3 protein, without DNA. The ten top clones account for roughly 7.7%, within a sample of about 39,000 distinct CDR3 sequences. The CDR3 extends over 14 amino acids. Germline-derived CDR1 and CDR2 are MDHEN and SYDVKM. The V and J genes are TRBV28 and TRBJ1-4; without DNA, the TCRdb call of TRBD1 cannot be checked. The receptor was isolated from a human donor in good health. Some clones in this sample may be carry-over from other donors' samples. The sample consisted of memory CD8+ T cells from blood. The CDR3 loop is CASSPGTGYEKLFF.